These 30 T cell receptor beta chains were sequenced from one sample in a study of T cell clusters in autoimmune cytopenias. TRB was amplified from approximately 230 ng of peripheral blood genomic DNA per sample. TRB was amplified by touch-down multiplex PCR, primer pools A and B combined. TCRdb reanalyzed the multiplex PCR reads, giving one entry per CDR3 protein sequence and no DNA. Listed are some 4,300 distinct CDR3 sequences; 10% to 12% falls within the top ten. The same specimen was also included in a second study, on T cell repertoires in aging, cancer and after chemotherapy.

Sequenced material: peripheral blood. The receptors shown here come from a human donor in good health.

The chain recombines TRBV24-1 with TRBJ2-5; TCRdb proposes TRBD1, but this gene call is untestable without DNA. Germline-derived CDR1 and CDR2 are KGHDR and SFDVKD. The CDR3 consists of 15 residues. The chain's CDR3 is CATSDTRRQVETQYF.

In terms of frequency, this clonotype is medium-sized. CDR3: CASSPTSGRPHEQYF. The J gene is TRBJ2-7, the V gene TRBV18; TCRdb's assignment of TRBD2 cannot be checked, as there is no DNA. CDR3 length: 15 residues. CDR1 and CDR2 (germline): KGHSH, LQKENI.

This clonotype is deemed medium-sized by its frequency. The chain uses TRBV19 and TRBJ1-4. The length of the CDR3 is 12 residues. Germline-derived CDR1 and CDR2 are LNHDA and SQIVND (reference sequence). The CDR3 loop is CASSINFEKLFF. Variable domain in full (rest from reference TRBV19 and TRBJ1-4): DGGITQSPKYLFRKEGQNVTLSCEQNLNHDAMYWYRQDPGQGLRLIYYSQIVNDFQKGDIAEGYSVSREKKESFPLTVTSAQKNPTAFYLCASSINFEKLFFGSGTQLSVL.

This clonotype is deemed medium-sized by its frequency. CDR3 loop: CASSYTDRIRSYEQYF. The V and J genes are TRBV6-6 and TRBJ2-7; without DNA, the TCRdb call of TRBD1 cannot be checked. In germline, CDR1 is MNHNY, CDR2 SVGAGI (reference sequence). This CDR3 is 16 amino acids long.

CDR3 residues: CASSRDSSYEQYF. This sequence joins TRBV7-9 and TRBJ2-7; TCRdb's D gene call, TRBD1, goes unchecked for lack of DNA. Germline V gives CDR1 SEHNR, CDR2 FQNEAQ (reference sequence). The CDR3 sequence is 13 residues long.

This clonotype shows up as medium-sized by frequency. The chain uses TRBV6-5 and TRBJ2-1; the TCRdb call, TRBD2, lacks DNA for checking. Germline V gene lookup returns CDR1 MNHEY and CDR2 SVGAGI. CDR3 length equals 14 residues. The CDR3 here is CASIRGAGGNEQFF.

Its frequency marks this clonotype as medium-sized. The V gene is TRBV6-5, the J gene TRBJ1-3; TCRdb's D call, TRBD1, is unchecked because there is no DNA. There are 17 residues in the CDR3. CDR1 MNHEY and CDR2 SVGAGI come from the germline V gene. CDR3 region: CASSVRQGARTGNTIYF.

V gene TRBV14 combines with J gene TRBJ2-5; TCRdb's D call, TRBD2, is unchecked because there is no DNA. CDR1 and CDR2 from the germline V gene are SGHDN and FVKESK. The CDR3 loop spans 16 amino acids. CDR3 amino acids: CASSLLLGTHQETQYF.

The rearrangement joins TRBV20-1 to TRBJ2-3; as DNA is missing, the TRBD2 call by TCRdb cannot be tested. In germline, CDR1 is DFQATT, CDR2 SNEGSKA (reference sequence). The CDR3 is 18 amino acids. The CDR3 sequence: CSASWVAGLAGFTDTQYF.

This clonotype is called medium-sized based on its frequency. This chain joins TRBV12-3 or TRBV12-4 and TRBJ1-2. This CDR3 has 13 residues. CDR3 amino acids: CASSLGTNYGYTF.

Measured by frequency, this clonotype is medium-sized. CDR3 region: CASSPQNTKDSSYNEQFF. The rearrangement links TRBV18 to TRBJ2-1. There are 18 residues in the CDR3. The germline gives CDR1 KGHSH, CDR2 LQKENI.

This clonotype is medium-sized by frequency. V is TRBV30 and J is TRBJ1-2; TCRdb names TRBD1, which stays unverified in the absence of DNA. The CDR3 length is 13 residues. Germline CDR1 GTSNPN, CDR2 SVGIG (reference sequence). CDR3 loop: CAWTLGQGDGYTF.

The CDR3 sequence is CASSQTGANYGYTF. This chain uses TRBV27 with TRBJ1-2; TCRdb's assignment of TRBD1 cannot be checked, as there is no DNA. CDR3 length: 14 amino acids. Germline lookup yields CDR1 MNHEY and CDR2 SMNVEV (reference sequence).

Its frequency marks this clonotype as medium-sized (0.01 to 0.1%). The chain uses TRBV12-3 or TRBV12-4 and TRBJ2-2; TCRdb reports TRBD1, a call that lacks DNA to check it against. The CDR3 runs 15 residues. CDR3 region: CASSTTGVSVGELFF.

Judged by frequency, this clonotype is medium-sized. The rearrangement joins TRBV6-4 to TRBJ2-1; the D call from TCRdb, TRBD1, cannot be confirmed without DNA. The CDR3 sequence is 15 residues long. Germline values: CDR1 MRHNA, CDR2 SNTAGT. The CDR3 sequence: CASSDSGQGGNEQFF.

CDR3: CASSFPHTDTQYF. This chain links TRBV28 with TRBJ2-3; TCRdb's D call, TRBD1, is unchecked because there is no DNA. The V gene's germline CDR1 is MDHEN and CDR2 SYDVKM. This CDR3 comprises 13 residues.

V usage is TRBV15 and J usage is TRBJ1-1; there is no DNA to check the TCRdb D call of TRBD1. The CDR3 is 13 amino acids. Germline CDR1 LNHNV, CDR2 YYDKDF (reference sequence). The CDR3 loop reads CATRGRGELRAFF.

By frequency, this clonotype is medium-sized. The genes are TRBV15 and TRBJ1-2; the TRBD1 assignment by TCRdb is unverifiable without DNA. This CDR3 contains 13 residues. CDR1 is LNHNV and CDR2 is YYDKDF in the germline V gene (reference sequence). CDR3 amino acids: CATSAGTNYGYTF.

This clonotype ranks as medium-sized in terms of frequency. The chain combines TRBV20-1 with TRBJ2-1; lacking DNA, the TRBD2 call made by TCRdb goes unchecked. Germline CDR1 DFQATT, CDR2 SNEGSKA (reference sequence). The CDR3 totals 15 residues. CDR3 loop: CSAVTGTSFSNEQFF.

V usage is TRBV18 and J usage is TRBJ1-3; the D call from TCRdb, TRBD1, cannot be confirmed without DNA. CDR3 length equals 19 residues. Germline lookup yields CDR1 KGHSH and CDR2 LQKENI. CDR3 sequence: CASSPNSVNRGRTGNTIYF.

By frequency, this clonotype is medium-sized. The V and J genes are TRBV6-4 and TRBJ2-1. Germline V gene data show CDR1 as MRHNA and CDR2 as SNTAGT. This CDR3 spans 13 amino acids. The CDR3 sequence: CASSVDGHNEQFF.

This clonotype is classed as medium-sized by frequency. V and J are TRBV29-1 and TRBJ1-2. From germline, CDR1 is SQVTM and CDR2 ANQGSEA. CDR3 length equals 13 residues. The CDR3 is CSGQLGGGLGYTF.

The gene calls are TRBV12-3 or TRBV12-4 and TRBJ2-7. This CDR3 contains 15 residues. The CDR3 region is CASSLGTWSSYEQYF.

Measured by frequency, this clonotype is medium-sized (0.01 to 0.1%). The chain joins TRBV27 to TRBJ1-6; TCRdb calls TRBD1, which cannot be checked without DNA. This CDR3 has 17 amino acids. CDR1 is MNHEY and CDR2 is SMNVEV in the germline V gene (reference sequence). This chain's CDR3 is CASQHIDNRANNSPLHF.

This clonotype is identified as medium-sized (0.01 to 0.1%) from frequency. The J gene is TRBJ1-2, the V gene TRBV6-6. This CDR3 comprises 11 residues. Germline lookup yields CDR1 MNHNY and CDR2 SVGAGI (reference sequence). The CDR3: CASSYWETYTF.

This clonotype is medium-sized by frequency. This chain connects TRBV6-1 to TRBJ1-3; TCRdb names TRBD1, which stays unverified in the absence of DNA. Germline CDR1 MNHNS, CDR2 SASEGT. CDR3 length: 14 amino acids. The CDR3 is CASAWGQESNTIYF.

The chain recombines TRBV18 with TRBJ1-5; absent DNA, TCRdb's TRBD1 call cannot be checked. Germline values: CDR1 KGHSH, CDR2 LQKENI. CDR3 length: 13 amino acids. The CDR3 reads CASSPLGGEPQHF. The entire variable domain, with the rest obtained from reference TRBV18 and TRBJ1-5, is as follows: NAGVMQNPRHLVRRRGQEARLRCSPMKGHSHVYWYRQLPEEGLKFMVYLQKENIIDESGMPKERFSAEFPKEGPSILRIQQVVRGDSAAYFCASSPLGGEPQHFGDGTRLSIL.

Measured by frequency, this clonotype is medium-sized. The chain carries TRBV6-5 and TRBJ2-3; TCRdb's D call, TRBD1, is unchecked because there is no DNA. CDR1 is MNHEY, CDR2 SVGAGI, per germline. This CDR3 has 16 amino acids. This CDR3 reads CASSAPNRADTDTQYF.

Frequency places this clonotype as medium-sized. V and J are TRBV6-5 and TRBJ2-3; the TCRdb D gene call, TRBD1, has no DNA to confirm it. The CDR3 runs 15 residues. Germline CDR1 reads MNHEY; CDR2 reads SVGAGI. The CDR3 reads CASRLDRALTDTQYF.

The chain uses TRBV28 and TRBJ2-1; TCRdb gives TRBD1 as the D gene, but with no DNA this cannot be confirmed. This CDR3 is built from 13 residues. Germline V gene lookup returns CDR1 MDHEN and CDR2 SYDVKM. This chain's CDR3 is CASRTGINNEQFF.